This T cell receptor beta chain was found in a study of blood T cells in healthy people across ages. Whole-study results and caveats: Estimates based on one million T cells were treated as lower bounds.

With respect to this clonotype: As yet, its antigen is unknown.

This CDR3 spans 14 amino acids. The trim removed 6 bases at V and 2 bases at J, leaving 6 bases unmatched. Germline V lookup: CDR1 DFQATT, CDR2 SNEGSKA (reference sequence). A second PCR, run for 7 to 11 cycles, used a sample-barcoded 5' primer plus a J-beta primer mix. Carrying 12 random nucleotides, a template-switch adaptor labeled each individual cDNA molecule. TCRdb ran MiXCR on the 5' RACE reads and lists one entry per CDR3 protein. Among about 1.1 million distinct CDR3 sequences listed, under 40% were seen once. Isolating PBMCs gave at least 6.5 million of these cells per sample. Sample: blood. The clonotype comes from a man aged 18 to 35 in good health. V usage is TRBV20-1 and J usage is TRBJ2-2, with 7 bases lining up with TRBD1. The DNA for the CDR3 is TGCAGTGCGAGACAGGGCGGTAACACCGGGGAGCTGTTTTTT. It codes for CSARQGGNTGELFF.